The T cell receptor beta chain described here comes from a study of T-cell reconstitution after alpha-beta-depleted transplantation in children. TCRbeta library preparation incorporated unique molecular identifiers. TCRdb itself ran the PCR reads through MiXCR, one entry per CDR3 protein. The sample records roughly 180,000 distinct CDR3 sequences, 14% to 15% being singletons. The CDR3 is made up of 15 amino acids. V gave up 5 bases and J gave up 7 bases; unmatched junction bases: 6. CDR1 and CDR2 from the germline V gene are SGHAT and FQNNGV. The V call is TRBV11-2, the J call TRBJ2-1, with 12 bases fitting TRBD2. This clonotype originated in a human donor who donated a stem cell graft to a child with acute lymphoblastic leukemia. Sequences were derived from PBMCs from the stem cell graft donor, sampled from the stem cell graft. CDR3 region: CASSPRLAGENEQFF. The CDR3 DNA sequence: TGTGCCAGCAGCCCCCGACTAGCGGGAGAGAATGAGCAGTTCTTC. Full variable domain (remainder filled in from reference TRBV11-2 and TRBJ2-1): EAGVAQSPRYKIIEKRQSVAFWCNPISGHATLYWYQQILGQGPKLLIQFQNNGVVDDSQLPKDRFSAERLKGVDSTLKIQPAKLEDSAVYLCASSPRLAGENEQFFGPGTRLTVL.